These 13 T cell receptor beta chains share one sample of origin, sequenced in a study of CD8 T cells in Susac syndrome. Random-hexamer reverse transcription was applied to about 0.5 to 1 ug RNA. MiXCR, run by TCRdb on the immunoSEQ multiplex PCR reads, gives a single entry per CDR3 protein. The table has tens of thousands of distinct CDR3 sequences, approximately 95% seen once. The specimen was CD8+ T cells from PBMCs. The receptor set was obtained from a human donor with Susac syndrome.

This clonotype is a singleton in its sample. The CDR3 DNA sequence: TGTGCCAGCAGCATTCCGGGACAGGGGGCCCCGGACTCTGGGGCCAACGTCCTGACTTTC. Amino acid sequence: CASSIPGQGAPDSGANVLTF. The rearrangement uses TRBV7-8 and TRBJ2-6; TRBD1 matches 12 bases. J gave up 0 bases and V 5 bases, and 11 bases lay outside the gene matches. Germline CDR1 is SGHVS and CDR2 is FQNEAQ. The CDR3 loop spans 20 amino acids.

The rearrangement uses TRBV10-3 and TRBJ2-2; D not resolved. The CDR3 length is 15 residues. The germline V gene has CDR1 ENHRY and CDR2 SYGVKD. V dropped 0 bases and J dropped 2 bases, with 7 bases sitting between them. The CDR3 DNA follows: TGTGCCATCAGTGAGTCGGATGTCAACACCGGGGAGCTGTTTTTT. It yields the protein CAISESDVNTGELFF.

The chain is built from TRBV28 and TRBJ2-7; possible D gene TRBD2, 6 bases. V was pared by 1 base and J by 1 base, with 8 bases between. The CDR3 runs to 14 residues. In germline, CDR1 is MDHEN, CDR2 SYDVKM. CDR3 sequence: CASSLFGGSYEQYF. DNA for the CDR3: TGTGCCAGCAGTTTATTCGGGGGTTCCTACGAGCAGTACTTC.

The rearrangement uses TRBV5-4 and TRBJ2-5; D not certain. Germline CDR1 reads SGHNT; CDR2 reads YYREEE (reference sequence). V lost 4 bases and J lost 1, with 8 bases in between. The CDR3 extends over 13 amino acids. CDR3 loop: CASSLRLQETQYF. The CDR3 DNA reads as TGTGCCAGCAGCCTCAGACTCCAAGAGACCCAGTACTTC.

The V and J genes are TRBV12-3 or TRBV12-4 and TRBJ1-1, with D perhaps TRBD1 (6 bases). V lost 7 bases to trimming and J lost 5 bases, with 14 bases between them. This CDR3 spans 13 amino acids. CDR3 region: CASTLRRGTEAFF. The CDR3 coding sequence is TGTGCCAGCACTCTTAGGAGGGGGACTGAAGCTTTCTTT.

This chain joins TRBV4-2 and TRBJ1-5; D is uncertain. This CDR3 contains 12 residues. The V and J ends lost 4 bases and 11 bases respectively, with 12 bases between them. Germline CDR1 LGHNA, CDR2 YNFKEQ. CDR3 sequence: CASSPDGVSQHF. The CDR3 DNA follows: TGTGCCAGCAGCCCAGACGGAGTGTCCCAGCATTTT.

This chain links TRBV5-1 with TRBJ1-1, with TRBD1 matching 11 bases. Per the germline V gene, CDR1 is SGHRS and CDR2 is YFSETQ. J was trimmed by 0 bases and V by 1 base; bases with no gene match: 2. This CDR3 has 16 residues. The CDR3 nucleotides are TGCGCCAGCAGCTTGTGGACAGGGGGCATGAACACTGAAGCTTTCTTT. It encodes CASSLWTGGMNTEAFF. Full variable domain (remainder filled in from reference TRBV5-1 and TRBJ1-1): KAGVTQTPRYLIKTRGQQVTLSCSPISGHRSVSWYQQTPGQGLQFLFEYFSETQRNKGNFPGRFSGRQFSNSRSEMNVSTLELGDSALYLCASSLWTGGMNTEAFFGQGTRLTVV.

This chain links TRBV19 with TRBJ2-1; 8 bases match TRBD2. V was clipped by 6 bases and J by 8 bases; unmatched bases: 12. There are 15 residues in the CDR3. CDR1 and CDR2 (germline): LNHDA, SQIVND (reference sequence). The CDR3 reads CASRVGTRSIDEQFF. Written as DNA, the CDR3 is TGTGCCAGTAGAGTGGGGACTAGGTCTATCGATGAGCAGTTCTTC.

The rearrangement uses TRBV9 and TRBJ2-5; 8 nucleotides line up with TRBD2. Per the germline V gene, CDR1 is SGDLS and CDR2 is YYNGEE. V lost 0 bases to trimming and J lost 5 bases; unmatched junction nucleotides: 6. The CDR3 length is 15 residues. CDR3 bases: TGTGCCAGCAGCGTAGGAGCGGGAGTGGAGGAGACCCAGTACTTC. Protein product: CASSVGAGVEETQYF.

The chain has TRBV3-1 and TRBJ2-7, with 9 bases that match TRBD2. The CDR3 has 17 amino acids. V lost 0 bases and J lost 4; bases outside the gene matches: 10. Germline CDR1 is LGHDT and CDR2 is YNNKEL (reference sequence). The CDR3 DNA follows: TGTGCCAGCAGCCAAGATCGGGGATTAGCGGGGGCTTACGAGCAGTACTTC. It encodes CASSQDRGLAGAYEQYF.

CDR3: CASSHRTTGGVDGYTF. The CDR3 DNA follows: TGCGCCAGCAGCCACCGTACGACAGGGGGAGTAGATGGCTACACCTTC. This chain joins TRBV4-3 and TRBJ1-2; 9 bases align to TRBD1. Looked up from germline, CDR1 is LGHNA and CDR2 is YSLEER. CDR3 length: 16 residues. Trimming removed 3 bases from V and 6 bases from J; junction bases left unmatched: 11.

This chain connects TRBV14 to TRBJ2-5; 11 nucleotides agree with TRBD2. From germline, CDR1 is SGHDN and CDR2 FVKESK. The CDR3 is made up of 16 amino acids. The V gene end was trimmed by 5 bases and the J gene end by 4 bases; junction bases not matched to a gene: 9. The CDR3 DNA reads TGTGCCAGCAGCAAATTGACTAGCGGGATCGGAGAGACCCAGTACTTC. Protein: CASSKLTSGIGETQYF.

The CDR3 reads CSFLQGVTEAFF. The CDR3 bases are TGCAGCTTCCTACAGGGGGTGACTGAAGCTTTCTTT. The chain has TRBV29-1 and TRBJ1-1; 8 bases align to TRBD1. The ends lost 8 bases at V and 5 bases at J; junction bases unmatched: 7. Germline V gene data show CDR1 as SQVTM and CDR2 as ANQGSEA. The CDR3 runs 12 residues.